The clone carrying this T cell receptor (beta chain) was found once. This sample stems from a study of blood T cell repertoires in COVID-19. Overall study context: Researchers got acute and convalescent COVID-19 samples from the United States, Italy and Spain. PBMCs, B-cell-depleted T cells, or T cells provided the cDNA or gDNA that made up the material.

The length of the CDR3 is 15 residues. The ends were cut back, 3 bases at V and 4 bases at J, with 16 bases in the middle. CDR1 SGHRS and CDR2 YFSETQ come from the germline V gene. Study processing details: Amplifying reference gene primers gave estimates of nucleated cell counts. The data were produced by immunoSEQ multiplex PCR, yet TCRdb's version contains in-frame clones alone and is incomplete. That table supplies the V and J calls and clone size; D and trimming were determined from the DNA. The repertoire holds some 150,000 clones, with roughly 85% as singletons. Sequencing was carried out using peripheral blood. The sequence was obtained from a human donor with acute or convalescent COVID-19. The donor label of this sample is uncertain. The rearrangement links TRBV5-1 to TRBJ1-1; possibly TRBD1 for D (5 bases). The CDR3 sequence is CASSYSGTGSTEAFF. Written as DNA, the CDR3 is TGCGCCAGCAGCTATTCCGGGACCGGGAGCACTGAAGCTTTCTTT.